The clone carrying this TCR beta chain is deemed large by its frequency. The antigen is not known. The CDR3 end lies 3 residues beyond the end of the read and is filled in from the germline J gene. The data were obtained in a study of Tregs in tolerant kidney transplant recipients. Study information: Related graft donors supplied nonmyeloablative bone marrow transplants, and mixed chimerism was transient.

Sequencing was performed with immunoSEQ multiplex PCR; in TCRdb, only in-frame clones are kept and a portion is missing. The sample holds about 990 clones. The CDR3 has 11 amino acids. CDR1 and CDR2 from the germline V gene are SQVTM and ANQGSEA. V was cut by 3 bases and J by 4 bases, with 6 bases left in between. The study's findings and limits: The small number of patients limits these findings pending further validation.

After 5 to 7 days with irradiated graft donor PBMCs, CFSE-labeled recipient PBMCs were FACS-sorted. The chain has TRBV29-1 and TRBJ1-1, with D hard to call. The source of this sequence is a human patient who received a combined kidney and bone marrow transplant. Specimen: CD4+ T cells from blood cultured with allogeneic cells, collected before the transplant. The CDR3 sequence is CSVDEGTEAFF. CDR3 DNA, as far as it was read: TGCAGCGTTGACGAGGGCACTGAA.